This passage covers 18 T cell receptor beta chains from one sample sequenced in a study of T cells expressing NK-cell markers. TCRdb re-called the 5' RACE reads; every CDR3 protein appears as one record, without DNA. In total, the table holds about 380,000 distinct CDR3 sequences. The sequencing sample was made of blood T cells: a sorted CD56 or NKG2C T cell subset, CD4+ or CD8+ T cells, or bulk PBMC T cells (not recorded which). These receptors all come from a man aged 18-75 years in good health.

This chain joins TRBV20-1 and TRBJ1-5; TCRdb picks TRBD1, but there is no DNA to check that call. Germline values: CDR1 DFQATT, CDR2 SNEGSKA (reference sequence). This CDR3 is built from 15 residues. CDR3: CSARYGGESNQPQHF.

The chain links TRBV3-1 to TRBJ1-4; as DNA is missing, the TRBD1 call by TCRdb cannot be tested. The CDR3 sequence is 14 residues long. Germline values: CDR1 LGHDT, CDR2 YNNKEL (reference sequence). CDR3 sequence: CASSQLGGGEKLFF. Based on the CDR3 plus reference TRBV3-1 and TRBJ1-4, the full variable domain is DTAVSQTPKYLVTQMGNDKSIKCEQNLGHDTMYWYKQDSKKFLKIMFSYNNKELIINETVPNRFSPKSPDKAHLNLHINSLELGDSAVYFCASSQLGGGEKLFFGSGTQLSVL.

This chain uses TRBV5-1 with TRBJ2-3; no DNA is available, so the TRBD2 call from TCRdb remains unchecked. The germline CDR1 and CDR2 sequences are SGHRS and YFSETQ. The CDR3 has 16 amino acids. The CDR3 spells CASSLSPGGVADTQYF.

V gene TRBV7-7 combines with J gene TRBJ2-3; TCRdb's assignment of TRBD2 cannot be checked, as there is no DNA. The CDR3 runs to 17 residues. CDR1 is SSHAT and CDR2 is FNYEAQ in the germline V gene (reference sequence). Here the CDR3 reads CASSPPTTSGGLDTQYF.

The rearrangement uses TRBV7-6 and TRBJ2-5; TCRdb selects TRBD1, and the lack of DNA leaves this call unchecked. CDR1 SGHVS and CDR2 FNYEAQ come from the germline V gene. This CDR3 comprises 14 residues. CDR3 sequence reads: CASRKGRGQETQYF.

The chain employs TRBV6-2 or TRBV6-3 and TRBJ2-3. Germline CDR1 and CDR2: MNHEY and SVGEGT. This CDR3 region has 12 residues. CDR3 in amino acids: CASSNRWDTQYF.

The V and J genes are TRBV7-9 and TRBJ2-7; TCRdb's D gene call, TRBD1, goes unchecked for lack of DNA. Germline V lookup: CDR1 SEHNR, CDR2 FQNEAQ (reference sequence). This CDR3 is built from 16 residues. CDR3 protein: CASSLAGQGATYEQYF.

The chain employs TRBV7-2 and TRBJ2-5; TCRdb's D call of TRBD2 is untestable without DNA. Germline CDR1 and CDR2: SGHTA and FQGNSA. The CDR3 has 15 amino acids. The CDR3 protein is CASSMRTSGEETQYF. The whole variable domain, filled in from reference TRBV7-2 and TRBJ2-5, reads GAGVSQSPSNKVTEKGKDVELRCDPISGHTALYWYRQSLGQGLEFLIYFQGNSAPDKSGLPSDRFSAERTGGSVSTLTIQRTQQEDSAVYLCASSMRTSGEETQYFGPGTRLLVL.

The CDR3 here is CASTNYFTYEQYF. This chain links TRBV6-1 with TRBJ2-7. The CDR3 is 13 residues long. Germline V gene lookup returns CDR1 MNHNS and CDR2 SASEGT.

This chain connects TRBV14 to TRBJ2-3; TCRdb outputs TRBD1, but without DNA this stays unchecked. The CDR3 contains 15 residues. CDR1 SGHDN and CDR2 FVKESK come from the germline V gene. Here the CDR3 reads CASSRMTGHTDTQYF.

The rearrangement links TRBV18 to TRBJ2-5; without DNA, the TCRdb call of TRBD2 cannot be checked. Looked up from germline, CDR1 is KGHSH and CDR2 is LQKENI. The CDR3 extends over 16 amino acids. The chain's CDR3 is CASSPLSSGGQETQYF.

V usage is TRBV4-1 and J usage is TRBJ2-5; no DNA is available, so the TRBD2 call from TCRdb remains unchecked. Germline CDR1 and CDR2: MGHRA and YSYEKL. There are 17 residues in the CDR3. CDR3 sequence: CASSQSYVAGAWETQYF.

The J gene is TRBJ2-2, the V gene TRBV6-5; TCRdb designates TRBD1, a call that cannot be tested without DNA. This CDR3 has 15 residues. The germline V gene has CDR1 MNHEY and CDR2 SVGAGI. The CDR3 protein is CASSYSAGAAGELFF.

The chain joins TRBV14 to TRBJ1-2. Per the germline V gene, CDR1 is SGHDN and CDR2 is FVKESK. This CDR3 spans 14 amino acids. Here the CDR3 reads CASSQVNGWGGYTF.

The genes are TRBV7-2 and TRBJ2-1; TCRdb calls TRBD2, which cannot be checked without DNA. The CDR3 sequence is 17 residues long. Germline assignment: CDR1 SGHTA and CDR2 FQGNSA. The CDR3 loop reads CASSLRGGGGGYNEQFF.

The rearrangement uses TRBV7-2 and TRBJ1-6. The germline CDR1 and CDR2 sequences are SGHTA and FQGNSA. There are 13 residues in the CDR3. CDR3 sequence: CASSLDLASPLHF.

Here the CDR3 reads CASSPTWGARGYTF. The chain employs TRBV28 and TRBJ1-2; the D gene TCRdb calls, TRBD1, cannot be checked with no DNA. CDR3 length: 14 amino acids. Germline CDR1 and CDR2: MDHEN and SYDVKM.

The V and J genes are TRBV12-3 or TRBV12-4 and TRBJ2-6; TCRdb's D call, TRBD1, is unchecked because there is no DNA. CDR3 length: 16 amino acids. This CDR3 is CASSFARTGWANVLTF.